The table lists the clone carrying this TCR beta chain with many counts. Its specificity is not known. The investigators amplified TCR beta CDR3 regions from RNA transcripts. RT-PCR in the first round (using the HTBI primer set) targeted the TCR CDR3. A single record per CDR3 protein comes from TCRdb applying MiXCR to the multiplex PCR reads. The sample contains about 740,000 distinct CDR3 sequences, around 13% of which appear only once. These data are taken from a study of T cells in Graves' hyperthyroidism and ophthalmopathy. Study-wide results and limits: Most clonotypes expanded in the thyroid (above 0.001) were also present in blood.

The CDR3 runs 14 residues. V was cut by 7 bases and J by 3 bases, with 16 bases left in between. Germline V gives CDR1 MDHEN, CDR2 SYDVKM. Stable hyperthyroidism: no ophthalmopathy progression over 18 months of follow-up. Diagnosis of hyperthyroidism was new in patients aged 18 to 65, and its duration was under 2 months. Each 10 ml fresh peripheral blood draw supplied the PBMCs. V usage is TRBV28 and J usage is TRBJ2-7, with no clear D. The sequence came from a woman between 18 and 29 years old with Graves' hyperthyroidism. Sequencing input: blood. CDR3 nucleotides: TGTGCCAGCAAGCCCCGACTGAAATACTACGAGCAGTACTTC. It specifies CASKPRLKYYEQYF.